The 6 T cell receptor beta chains given below trace back to one sample, sequenced in a study of blood T cell repertoires in COVID-19. Assay used: immunoSEQ multiplex PCR; TCRdb lists only in-frame clones, some missing. The repertoire holds around 110,000 clones, with 71% as singletons. Sequenced material: peripheral blood. These receptor sequences come from a human donor with acute or convalescent COVID-19. The donor label of this sample is uncertain.

The rearrangement uses TRBV6-5 and TRBJ1-4, with D possibly being TRBD1 (6 bases). The germline V gene encodes CDR1 MNHEY and CDR2 SVGAGI. Trimming cost V 6 bases and J 3 bases, with 14 bases left between them. There are 15 residues in the CDR3. Here the CDR3 DNA reads TGTGCCAGCAGCCCGCTGGGGGCATCTAATGAAAAACTGTTTTTT. Amino acids: CASSPLGASNEKLFF.

The gene calls are TRBV10-2 and TRBJ2-3; 7 bases are a match to TRBD2. The length of the CDR3 is 14 residues. Unmatched junction bases numbered 3, after V lost 4 bases and J lost 2 bases. Germline lookup yields CDR1 WSHSY and CDR2 SAAADI. This CDR3 is CASSGGGNTDTQYF. The CDR3 DNA sequence: TGCGCCAGCAGTGGCGGGGGTAACACAGATACGCAGTATTTT.

The sample holds a few counts of this clone. CDR3: CAIRRTGGTDTQYF. CDR3 nucleotides: TGTGCCATCAGACGGACAGGGGGCACAGATACGCAGTATTTT. The chain has TRBV10-3 and TRBJ2-3; 9 nucleotides align to TRBD1. Unmatched junction bases numbered 2, after V lost 6 bases and J lost 1 base. The CDR3 covers 14 residues. In germline, CDR1 is ENHRY, CDR2 SYGVKD.

In DNA form, the CDR3 reads TGTGCCAGCAGTCAAGCCCCATCTGGGGCCAACGTCCTGACTTTC. As protein: CASSQAPSGANVLTF. The chain combines TRBV7-6 with TRBJ2-6; no definite D call. The V end lost 6 bases, the J end lost 1 base, and 10 bases lay between the germline ends. The CDR3 is 15 amino acids. Germline CDR1 and CDR2: SGHVS and FNYEAQ.

A few counts support this clone. The V and J genes are TRBV7-9 and TRBJ2-7; D perhaps matches TRBD2 (5 bases). Germline V gene data show CDR1 as SEHNR and CDR2 as FQNEAQ (reference sequence). The CDR3 is made up of 13 amino acids. The V gene lost 3 bases and the J gene lost 7 bases, with 13 bases spanning the gap. CDR3 sequence reads: CASSFGIDREQYF. In DNA form, the CDR3 reads TGTGCCAGCAGCTTCGGGATCGATCGAGAGCAGTACTTC.

The chain employs TRBV5-1 and TRBJ2-3, with 11 bases matching TRBD2. V lost 4 bases to trimming and J lost 0 bases; unmatched junction nucleotides: 7. The CDR3 sequence is 17 residues long. CDR1 is SGHRS and CDR2 is YFSETQ in the germline V gene. CDR3 protein: CASSQQSSGGSTDTQYF. The CDR3 nucleotides are TGCGCCAGCAGCCAGCAGTCTAGCGGGGGGAGCACAGATACGCAGTATTTT.